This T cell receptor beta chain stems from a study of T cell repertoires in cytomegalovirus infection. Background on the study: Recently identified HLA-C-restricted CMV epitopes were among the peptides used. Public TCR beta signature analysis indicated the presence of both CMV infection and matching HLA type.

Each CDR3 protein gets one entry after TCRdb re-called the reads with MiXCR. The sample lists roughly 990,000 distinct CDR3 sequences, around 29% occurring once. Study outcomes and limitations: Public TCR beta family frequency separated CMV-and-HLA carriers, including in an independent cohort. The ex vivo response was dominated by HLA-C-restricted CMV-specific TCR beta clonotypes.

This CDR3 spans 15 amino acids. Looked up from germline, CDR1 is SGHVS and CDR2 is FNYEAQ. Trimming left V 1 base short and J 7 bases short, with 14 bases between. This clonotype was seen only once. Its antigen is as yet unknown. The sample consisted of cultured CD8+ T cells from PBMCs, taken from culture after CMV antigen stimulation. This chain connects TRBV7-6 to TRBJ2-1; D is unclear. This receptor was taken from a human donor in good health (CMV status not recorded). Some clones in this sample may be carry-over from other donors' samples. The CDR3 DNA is TGTGCCAGCAGCTTAGGGCCCCTAGTGGAAAATGAGCAGTTCTTC. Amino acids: CASSLGPLVENEQFF.